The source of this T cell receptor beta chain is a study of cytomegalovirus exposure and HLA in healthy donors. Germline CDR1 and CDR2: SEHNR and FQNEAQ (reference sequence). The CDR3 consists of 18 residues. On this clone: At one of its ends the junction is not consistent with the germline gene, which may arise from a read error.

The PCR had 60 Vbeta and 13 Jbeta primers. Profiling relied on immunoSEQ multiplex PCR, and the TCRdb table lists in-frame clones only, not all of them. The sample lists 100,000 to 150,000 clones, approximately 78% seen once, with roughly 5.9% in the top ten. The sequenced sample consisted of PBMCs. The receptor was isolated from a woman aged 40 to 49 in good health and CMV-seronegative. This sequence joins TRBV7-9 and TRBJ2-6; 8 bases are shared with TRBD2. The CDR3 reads CASSSLRRGAVGANGLTF. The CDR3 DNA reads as TGTGCCAGCAGCTCACTAAGGCGGGGGGCTGTTGGGGCCAACGGCCTGACTTTC.